Shown below are 28 T cell receptor beta chains from a single sample sequenced in a study of T cell repertoires in cytomegalovirus infection. TCRdb itself ran the reads through MiXCR, one entry per CDR3 protein. The sample holds hundreds of thousands of distinct CDR3 sequences, roughly 30% seen once. For these receptors, no antigen is known. The specimen comprised cultured PBMCs, sampled from culture after CMV antigen stimulation. All receptors derive from a human donor in good health (CMV status not recorded). Some clones in this sample may be carry-over from other donors' samples.

This chain links TRBV7-6 with TRBJ2-2; D is undetermined. The CDR3 has 16 amino acids. Germline CDR1 is SGHVS and CDR2 is FNYEAQ. Trimming removed 10 bases from V and 0 bases from J, with 18 bases in between. The CDR3 DNA reads TGTGCCACCACCCCGGGCATAACCACGAACACCGGGGAGCTGTTTTTT. Amino acid sequence: CATTPGITTNTGELFF.

The J gene is TRBJ1-4, the V gene TRBV7-9; TRBD1 might be the D (5 bases). Germline V CDR1 and CDR2: SEHNR, FQNEAQ (reference sequence). The CDR3 loop spans 10 amino acids. The CDR3 bases are TGTGCGGTGGGGCAGGAAAAACTGTTTTTT. It specifies CAVGQEKLFF.

CDR3 nucleotides: TGTGCCAGCAGCCCACAGGAGGGGCATGGCTACACCTTC. It codes for CASSPQEGHGYTF. The V and J genes are TRBV14 and TRBJ1-2; tentatively, D is TRBD1 (5 bases). The length of the CDR3 is 13 residues. Germline V CDR1 and CDR2: SGHDN, FVKESK. V lost 4 bases and J lost 6, with 12 bases in between.

The chain joins TRBV7-2 to TRBJ2-3, with TRBD2 identical over 8 bases. The CDR3 is 15 amino acids. CDR1 and CDR2 from the germline V gene are SGHTA and FQGNSA. Unmatched junction bases numbered 10, after V lost 4 bases and J lost 7 bases. CDR3 nucleotides: TGTGCCAGCAGCTACGTGACTAGCGTGTTAAATACGCAGTATTTT. Amino acid sequence: CASSYVTSVLNTQYF.

The J gene is TRBJ1-4, the V gene TRBV6-5, with 7 bases aligning to TRBD1. V was pared by 5 bases and J by 8 bases, with 8 bases of the junction left unmatched. Germline lookup yields CDR1 MNHEY and CDR2 SVGAGI. CDR3 size: 14 residues. CDR3 protein: CASSGRGRGEKLFF. The CDR3 DNA reads as TGTGCCAGCAGTGGGAGGGGGCGGGGCGAAAAACTGTTTTTT.

Concerning this clonotype itself: One end of the junction is discordant with germline, which a read error may explain. This chain uses TRBV5-4 with TRBJ2-1; 10 bases fit TRBD2. Per the germline V gene, CDR1 is SGHNT and CDR2 is YYREEE (reference sequence). There are 15 residues in the CDR3. CDR3 region: CACSLAQAGGWEQFF. The CDR3 region has the DNA TGTGCCTGCAGCTTGGCCCAAGCGGGAGGGTGGGAGCAGTTCTTC.

This sequence joins TRBV6-1 and TRBJ2-7, with D maybe TRBD2 (5 bases). CDR1 and CDR2 (germline): MNHNS, SASEGT. CDR3 size: 15 residues. V lost 2 bases and J 4 bases, leaving 15 bases between the germline ends. The CDR3 loop reads CASSEMWERVYEQYF. CDR3 sequence (DNA): TGTGCCAGCAGTGAAATGTGGGAGAGAGTGTACGAGCAGTACTTC.

This chain links TRBV15 with TRBJ2-7; TRBD1 matches 8 bases. With V trimmed by 1 base and J by 4 bases, 3 bases remained unmatched. CDR3 size: 14 residues. The germline V gene encodes CDR1 LNHNV and CDR2 YYDKDF (reference sequence). CDR3 sequence: CATSRGRQGYEQYF. The CDR3 DNA reads TGTGCCACCAGCAGAGGTAGACAGGGGTACGAGCAGTACTTC.

This clonotype was counted between two and nine times. This rearrangement joins TRBV20-1 to TRBJ2-3, with 7 bases lining up with TRBD2. V was pared by 2 bases and J by 2 bases, with 4 bases of the junction left unmatched. From germline, CDR1 is DFQATT and CDR2 SNEGSKA (reference sequence). The CDR3 extends over 14 amino acids. CDR3 bases: TGCAGTGCTAGATTACTAGCGTACACAGATACGCAGTATTTT. Protein sequence: CSARLLAYTDTQYF.

This clonotype occurred a few times. The chain combines TRBV25-1 with TRBJ1-5; D ambiguous. The CDR3 totals 13 residues. Germline CDR1 MGHDK, CDR2 SYGVNS. V lost 0 bases and J lost 7, with 7 bases in between. CDR3 DNA sequence: TGTGCCAGCAGTGAATATGCGGGCCAGCCCCAGCATTTT. Translation: CASSEYAGQPQHF.

This clonotype has a count of ten or more. The chain carries TRBV7-2 and TRBJ1-5; D ambiguous. The ends were cut back, 2 bases at V and 2 bases at J, with 10 bases in the middle. Germline values: CDR1 SGHTA, CDR2 FQGNSA. The length of the CDR3 is 15 residues. In DNA, the CDR3 is TGTGCCAGCAGCTTATACCCCACAGGCAATCAGCCCCAGCATTTT. Translating it yields CASSLYPTGNQPQHF.

Ten or more counts support this clonotype. The J gene is TRBJ2-6, the V gene TRBV19; possible D gene TRBD1, 5 bases. The ends were cut back, 7 bases at V and 10 bases at J, with 11 bases in the middle. In germline, CDR1 is LNHDA, CDR2 SQIVND (reference sequence). The CDR3 is 12 amino acids. This CDR3 is CASTDSNNVLTF. The CDR3 DNA is TGTGCCAGTACCGACAGTAATAACGTCCTGACTTTC.

This clonotype was detected a few times. The chain is built from TRBV28 and TRBJ2-5, with 9 bases identical to TRBD1. This CDR3 contains 16 residues. Germline loops: CDR1 MDHEN, CDR2 SYDVKM. V lost 2 bases and J lost 6; bases outside the gene matches: 10. Written as DNA, the CDR3 is TGTGCCAGCAGTTTAAGGCGACAGGGGGGGATGAAGACCCAGTACTTC. Protein: CASSLRRQGGMKTQYF. Supplemented by reference TRBV28 and TRBJ2-5, the full variable domain reads DVKVTQSSRYLVKRTGEKVFLECVQDMDHENMFWYRQDPGLGLRLIYFSYDVKMKEKGDIPEGYSVSREKKERFSLILESASTNQTSMYLCASSLRRQGGMKTQYFGPGTRLLVL.

The rearrangement links TRBV5-3 to TRBJ2-7; D uncertain. TRBV5-3 is labeled an ORF, and its function is uncertain. With 8 bases removed from V and 3 bases from J, the gap between germline ends came to 18 bases. The CDR3 loop spans 14 amino acids. The chain's CDR3 is CASSREEGFYEQYF. The CDR3 coding sequence is TGTGCCAGCAGCCGCGAGGAAGGCTTCTACGAGCAGTACTTC.

This clonotype showed up just a few times. CDR3 coding DNA: TGCGCCAGCAGCGGAACAGGGGACGCTCAGTCCTACGAGCAGTACTTC. Protein product: CASSGTGDAQSYEQYF. The chain combines TRBV5-1 with TRBJ2-7; the match to TRBD1 covers 7 bases. CDR3 length: 16 residues. After removal of 4 bases from V and 1 base from J, the junction contained 11 bases not matched to a gene. The germline CDR1 and CDR2 sequences are SGHRS and YFSETQ. The full variable domain, rest sourced from reference TRBV5-1 and TRBJ2-7, is KAGVTQTPRYLIKTRGQQVTLSCSPISGHRSVSWYQQTPGQGLQFLFEYFSETQRNKGNFPGRFSGRQFSNSRSEMNVSTLELGDSALYLCASSGTGDAQSYEQYFGPGTRLTVT.

This clonotype came up a few times. The chain combines TRBV4-3 with TRBJ1-6, with TRBD1 identical over 8 bases. The V and J ends lost 4 bases and 7 bases, in that order; junction bases with no gene match: 9. CDR3 length: 16 residues. The germline CDR1 and CDR2 sequences are LGHNA and YSLEER. CDR3 bases: TGCGCCAGCAGCCTAAACCTGGGACAGGAAAATTCACCCCTCCACTTT. Protein product: CASSLNLGQENSPLHF.

V gene TRBV7-6 combines with J gene TRBJ1-1; perhaps TRBD1 as D (6 bases). Germline CDR1 SGHVS, CDR2 FNYEAQ. V lost 4 bases, J lost 8 bases, and 17 bases lay in between. CDR3 length: 14 residues. Here the CDR3 reads CASSWGEDSLEAFF. Written as DNA, the CDR3 is TGTGCCAGCAGCTGGGGGGAGGACAGCCTAGAAGCTTTCTTT.

The chain recombines TRBV6-6 with TRBJ1-1; D unresolved. The CDR3 sequence is 15 residues long. The V end lost 0 bases, the J end lost 5 bases, and 13 bases lay between the germline ends. Germline CDR1 and CDR2: MNHNY and SVGAGI (reference sequence). For the CDR3, the DNA is TGTGCCAGCAGTTACTCAGGCTCTCGGGGAACTGAAGCTTTCTTT. It is translated as CASSYSGSRGTEAFF.

The genes are TRBV4-3 and TRBJ2-2, with D possibly TRBD1 on 6 matching bases. The V end lost 0 bases, the J end lost 6 bases, and 8 bases lay between the germline ends. Germline V gives CDR1 LGHNA, CDR2 YSLEER. The CDR3 totals 14 residues. The CDR3 DNA follows: TGCGCCAGCAGCCAAGAGGGGGCGGCCGGGGAGCTGTTTTTT. Amino acid sequence: CASSQEGAAGELFF.

This clonotype was observed a handful of times. The chain combines TRBV11-2 with TRBJ2-3, with 7 bases aligning to TRBD1. Unmatched junction bases numbered 10, after V lost 7 bases and J lost 0 bases. The CDR3 totals 16 residues. Germline loops: CDR1 SGHAT, CDR2 FQNNGV. The CDR3 nucleotides are TGTGCCAGCAACCCGGGGCAGGGGGTTAGCACAGATACGCAGTATTTT. Amino acids: CASNPGQGVSTDTQYF. Drawing the rest from reference TRBV11-2 and TRBJ2-3, the complete variable domain is EAGVAQSPRYKIIEKRQSVAFWCNPISGHATLYWYQQILGQGPKLLIQFQNNGVVDDSQLPKDRFSAERLKGVDSTLKIQPAKLEDSAVYLCASNPGQGVSTDTQYFGPGTRLTVL.

This clonotype showed up just once. The chain is built from TRBV18 and TRBJ1-1; 8 positions match TRBD1. The J segment lost 7 bases and the V segment lost 6 bases, leaving 16 bases of the junction unmatched. The CDR3 has 16 amino acids. From germline, CDR1 is KGHSH and CDR2 LQKENI. The CDR3 here is CASSPNRGQGESEAFF. CDR3 bases: TGTGCCAGCTCTCCAAACCGCGGACAGGGCGAGAGTGAAGCTTTCTTT.

V is TRBV19 and J is TRBJ2-5, with no clear D. Germline V lookup: CDR1 LNHDA, CDR2 SQIVND (reference sequence). This CDR3 has 14 residues. V was trimmed by 7 bases and J by 2 bases, leaving 14 bases between them. The CDR3 protein is CASNGLPRQETQYF. CDR3 sequence (DNA): TGTGCCAGTAACGGGCTGCCGAGACAAGAGACCCAGTACTTC.

In this sample, this clonotype turned up once. V is TRBV9 and J is TRBJ2-5; D not resolved. Trimming took off 0 bases at V and 5 bases at J, with 11 bases between the two ends. CDR3 length: 14 residues. CDR1 SGDLS and CDR2 YYNGEE come from the germline V gene. Written as DNA, the CDR3 is TGTGCCAGCAGCGTAGGCGGTATCGGGGAGACCCAGTACTTC. Residues: CASSVGGIGETQYF.

Only a few counts were recorded for this clonotype. The chain uses TRBV7-2 and TRBJ2-7, with 7 bases fitting TRBD2. V lost 4 bases, J lost 3 bases, and 6 bases stayed unmatched. The CDR3 length is 14 residues. Per the germline V gene, CDR1 is SGHTA and CDR2 is FQGNSA. CDR3 sequence reads: CASSYPSGSYEQYF. The DNA for the CDR3 is TGTGCCAGCAGCTATCCTAGCGGAAGCTACGAGCAGTACTTC.

This clonotype was counted ten times or more. The chain combines TRBV7-2 with TRBJ2-3; tentative D call: TRBD2 (5 bases). The CDR3 consists of 15 residues. V gave up 5 bases and J gave up 2 bases, with 14 bases separating them. The V gene's germline CDR1 is SGHTA and CDR2 FQGNSA. CDR3 sequence: CASSNGIGNTDTQYF. The CDR3, as DNA: TGTGCCAGCAGCAACGGGATAGGGAACACAGATACGCAGTATTTT.

This clonotype has a count of ten or more. This chain joins TRBV11-2 and TRBJ2-7; no reliable D call. This CDR3 has 14 residues. Per the germline V gene, CDR1 is SGHAT and CDR2 is FQNNGV. The V gene lost 0 bases and the J gene lost 1 base, with 7 bases spanning the gap. In DNA, the CDR3 is TGTGCCAGCAGCTTAGAAGGAGCGTCCTACGAGCAGTACTTC. Residues: CASSLEGASYEQYF. The whole variable domain, filled in from reference TRBV11-2 and TRBJ2-7, reads EAGVAQSPRYKIIEKRQSVAFWCNPISGHATLYWYQQILGQGPKLLIQFQNNGVVDDSQLPKDRFSAERLKGVDSTLKIQPAKLEDSAVYLCASSLEGASYEQYFGPGTRLTVT.

Only a few counts were recorded for this clonotype. The chain joins TRBV7-2 to TRBJ1-4, with TRBD1 identical over 8 bases. Germline V gene lookup returns CDR1 SGHTA and CDR2 FQGNSA. Trimming removed 4 bases from V and 8 bases from J; junction bases left unmatched: 6. The length of the CDR3 is 14 residues. CDR3 DNA: TGTGCCAGCAGCTCAGGACAGGGTACCGAAAAACTGTTTTTT. Its translation: CASSSGQGTEKLFF.

This clonotype has at least ten counts. Here the CDR3 reads CASSFGRGRETQYF. Here the CDR3 DNA reads TGTGCCAGCAGTTTCGGGCGGGGACGGGAGACCCAGTACTTC. The chain carries TRBV28 and TRBJ2-5, with a weak D call TRBD2 (6 bases). The V gene's germline CDR1 is MDHEN and CDR2 SYDVKM. The CDR3 extends over 14 amino acids. Trimming took off 3 bases at V and 5 bases at J, with 13 bases between the two ends.